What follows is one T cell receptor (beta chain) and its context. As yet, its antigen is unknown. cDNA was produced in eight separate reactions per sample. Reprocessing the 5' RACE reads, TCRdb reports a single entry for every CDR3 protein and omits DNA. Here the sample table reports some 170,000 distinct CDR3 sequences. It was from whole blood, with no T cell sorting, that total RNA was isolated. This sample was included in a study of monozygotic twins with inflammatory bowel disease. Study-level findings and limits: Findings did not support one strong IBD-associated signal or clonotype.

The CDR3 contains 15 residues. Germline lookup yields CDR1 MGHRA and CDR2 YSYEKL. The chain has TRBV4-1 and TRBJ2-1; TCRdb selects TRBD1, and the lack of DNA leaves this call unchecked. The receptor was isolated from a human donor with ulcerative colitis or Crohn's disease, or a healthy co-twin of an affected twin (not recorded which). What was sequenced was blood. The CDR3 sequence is CASSRLRDNYNEQFF.